This record concerns one T cell receptor (beta chain) sequence. This clonotype was counted only a few times. Its antigen target is currently unknown. No much larger clone exists at a distance of one base, and base qualities are not known. This record comes from a study of T cells in Graves' hyperthyroidism and ophthalmopathy (dated by TCRdb to the late 2010s). Regarding the complete study: Peripheral blood samples were taken at the time of initial diagnosis, prior to any treatment. To identify TCR V-J signatures that set the groups apart, the researchers used a discovery cohort of 90 to 100 patients, made up of around 42 with Graves' ophthalmopathy and some 56 with stable Graves' hyperthyroidism. An independent validation cohort of about 20 hyperthyroidism patients and about 16 patients who later progressed to ophthalmopathy tested prospective prediction of ophthalmopathy. The roughly 100 discovery patients were randomly divided into training and test sets at a 7:3 ratio. In addition, the study compared T-cell repertoires in thyroid tissue and in blood from about 6 Graves' hyperthyroidism patients. After sampling, hyperthyroidism patients received methimazole starting at 30 mg daily, and ophthalmopathy patients received high-dose intravenous methylprednisolone. The paper describes TCR Vbeta CDR3 sequencing of 135 peripheral blood samples, made up of some 40 ophthalmopathy patients, some 80 hyperthyroidism patients and around 17 progressor patients. On the study overall, not on this receptor specifically: Blood samples also contained most of the expanded thyroid clonotypes (frequency above 0.001), which suggests that blood repertoires may reflect thyroid immune responses. Ophthalmopathy was separated from stable hyperthyroidism by a 13 V-J signature model, with 87.88% sensitivity and roughly 81% specificity obtained in cross-validation and 80%/75% obtained in testing. In validation, progression to ophthalmopathy was predicted by the model with around 70% sensitivity and approximately 78% specificity, a median of about 6.4 months before onset. No statistical method was used to fix the sample size in advance, and group allocation was not hidden from the investigators.

Hyperthyroidism patients were aged 18 to 65 years and newly diagnosed, with disease duration of less than 2 months. Any patient with an uncontrolled infection, another autoimmune disease, pregnancy or lactation was excluded. Clinical symptoms, serum thyroxine and TRAb, thyroid ultrasound, and orbital computed tomography formed the basis for the diagnoses. Blood from progressor patients was drawn when they were first diagnosed with hyperthyroidism, before any ophthalmopathy symptoms appeared. PBMCs were isolated from roughly 10 ml of fresh peripheral blood by Ficoll-Paque density gradient centrifugation. Progressor patients were defined as those initially diagnosed with Graves' hyperthyroidism in whom ophthalmopathy developed during follow-up. Trizol reagent was used to extract total RNA, and RNA quality was then checked on an Agilent 2100 Bioanalyzer. V and J are trimmed by 6 bases and 0 bases, and the gene matches miss 3 bases of the junction. From the cysteine through the phenylalanine, the CDR3 covers 15 amino acids. The sequence is cut down to CDR3 DNA, 45 bases in frame from base 1. From the germline V gene (reference sequence), CDR1 is SEHNR and CDR2 is FQNEAQ.

TCR beta CDR3 regions were amplified from RNA transcripts. A first-round RT-PCR of the TCR CDR3 used the HTBI primer set with the Qiagen OneStep RT-PCR kit. Libraries were constructed in a second round of multiplex PCR, after which size selection and purification were performed. Sequencing of the libraries was done on an Illumina HiSeq2000 using paired-end 100 bp reads. In the paper's pipeline: SOAPnuke was used to process the raw data, throwing out any read that contained adapters or uncalled bases, had a mean Phred below 15, or lacked an exact constant-primer or identifier match. High-quality paired reads were merged using COPE v1.2.5, and each unique nucleotide sequence was defined as a clonotype. MiTCR v1.1 was used to align the clonotypes against IMGT TRBV, TRBD and TRBJ reference segments. Analysis was restricted to V-J combinations with a frequency above 0.0001, which covered roughly 99% of repertoires. A TCS score was defined as the ratio of F50 (clonal expansion) to E x V (chaos), with BLOSUM62-based TCRdist applied between CDR3 peptides within each V-J. Welch's t-statistics and random forest reduced roughly 530 V-J features to 13, which were used in a naive Bayes classifier (R e1071). The public reads were reprocessed in TCRdb via fastp at Q25 and MiXCR, keeping in-frame beta chains. Here each entry gathers all rows of one CDR3 protein and keeps the most common genes and DNA. Here the V and J calls rest on TCRdb's processing, not on the authors' analysis. The sample has 690,000 or so distinct CDR3 sequences on record, roughly a sixth of them singletons. Over 15% of the sample lies in the top ten.

The chain employs TRBV7-9 and TRBJ2-3, and TRBD2 matches 10 of the central bases. Sequencing was done on a sample of blood. The receptor was derived from a woman aged 45-59 years with Graves' hyperthyroidism that later progressed to Graves' ophthalmopathy. The CDR3 protein is CASRRTSGSTDTQYF. The DNA sequence reads TGTGCCAGCAGACGGACTAGCGGAAGCACAGATACGCAGTATTTT.